The rows below give T cell receptor beta chains drawn from one sample of a study of blood T cell repertoires in COVID-19. Here immunoSEQ multiplex PCR was the method, and the copy in TCRdb shows in-frame clones only, minus some. The sample comprises fewer than 80,000 clones, 74% of which are singletons, and approximately 30% rests with the top ten. The sample was peripheral blood. The receptors were gathered from a woman of 80 years or more with acute or convalescent COVID-19. The CDR3 runs from the conserved cysteine through the conserved F or W.

v_gene	j_gene	CDR3aa
TRBV27	TRBJ1-5	CASRPTGVQPQHF
TRBV7-2	TRBJ2-5	CASSLTGISKTQYF
TRBV6-6	TRBJ2-7	CASSFQSRRGYEQYF
TRBV11-3	TRBJ2-5	CASSLGLAGVGETQYF
TRBV5-4	TRBJ2-1	CASTRGGASYNEQFF
TRBV4-1	TRBJ2-3	CATGRGQGVSTDTQYF
TRBV6-5	TRBJ2-5	CASRGGRGETQYF
TRBV28	TRBJ1-5	CASSSLGQGLYF
TRBV21-1	TRBJ1-1	CASSKVKQLNTEAFF
TRBV5-8	TRBJ2-1	CASGVAAYNEQFF
TRBV4-3	TRBJ1-2	CASSRTGGGYTF
TRBV5-5	TRBJ2-1	CASSLGTGGFGQFF
TRBV4-3	TRBJ2-3	CASSQGPLAGGADTQYF
TRBV29-1	TRBJ2-2	CSVWTGGNTGELFF